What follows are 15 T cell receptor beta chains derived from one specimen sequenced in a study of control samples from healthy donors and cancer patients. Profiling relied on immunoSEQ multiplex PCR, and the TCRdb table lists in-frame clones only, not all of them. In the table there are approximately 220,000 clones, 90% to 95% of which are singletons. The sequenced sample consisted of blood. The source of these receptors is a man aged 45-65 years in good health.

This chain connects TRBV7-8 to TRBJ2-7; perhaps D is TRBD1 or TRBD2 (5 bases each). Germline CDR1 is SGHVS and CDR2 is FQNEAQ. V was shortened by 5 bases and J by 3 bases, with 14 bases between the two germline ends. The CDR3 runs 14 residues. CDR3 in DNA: TGTGCCAGCAGCAAGTCGGGACGGAGCTACGAGCAGTACTTC. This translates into CASSKSGRSYEQYF.

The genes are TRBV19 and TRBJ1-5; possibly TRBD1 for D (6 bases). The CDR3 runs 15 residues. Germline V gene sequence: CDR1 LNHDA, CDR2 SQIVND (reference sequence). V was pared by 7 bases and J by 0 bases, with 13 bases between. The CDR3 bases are TGTGCCAGTAATACAGGGTACAGTAGCAATCAGCCCCAGCATTTT. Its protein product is CASNTGYSSNQPQHF.

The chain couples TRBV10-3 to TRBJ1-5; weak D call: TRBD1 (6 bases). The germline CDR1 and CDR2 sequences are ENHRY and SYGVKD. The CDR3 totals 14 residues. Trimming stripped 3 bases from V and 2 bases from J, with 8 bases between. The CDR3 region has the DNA TGTGCCATCAGTGAAGGGGGAGGCAATCAGCCCCAGCATTTT. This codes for CAISEGGGNQPQHF.

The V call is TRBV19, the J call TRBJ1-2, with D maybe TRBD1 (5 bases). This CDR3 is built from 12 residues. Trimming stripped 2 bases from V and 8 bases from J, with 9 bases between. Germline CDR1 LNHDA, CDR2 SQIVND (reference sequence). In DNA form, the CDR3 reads TGTGCCAGTAGTATACAGGGAAGCGGCTACACCTTC. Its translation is CASSIQGSGYTF.

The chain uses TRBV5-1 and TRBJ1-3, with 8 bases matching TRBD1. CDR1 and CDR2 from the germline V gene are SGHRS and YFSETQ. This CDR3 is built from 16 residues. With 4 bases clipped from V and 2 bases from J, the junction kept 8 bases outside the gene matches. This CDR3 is CASSLGQGGPGNTIYF. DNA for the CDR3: TGCGCCAGCAGCCTAGGACAGGGAGGGCCTGGAAACACCATATATTTT.

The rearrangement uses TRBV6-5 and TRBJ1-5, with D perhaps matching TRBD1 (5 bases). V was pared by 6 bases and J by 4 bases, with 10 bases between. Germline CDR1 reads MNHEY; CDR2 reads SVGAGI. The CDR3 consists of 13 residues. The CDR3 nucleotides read TGTGCCAGCAGCCGGGACGGGAATCAGCCCCAGCATTTT. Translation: CASSRDGNQPQHF.

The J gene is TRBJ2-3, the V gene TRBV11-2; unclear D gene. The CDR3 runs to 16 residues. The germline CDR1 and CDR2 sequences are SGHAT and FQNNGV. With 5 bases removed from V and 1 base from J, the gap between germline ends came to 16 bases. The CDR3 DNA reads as TGTGCCAGCAGCCCGTGGGCCGGTTTCGGCACAGATACGCAGTATTTT. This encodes CASSPWAGFGTDTQYF.

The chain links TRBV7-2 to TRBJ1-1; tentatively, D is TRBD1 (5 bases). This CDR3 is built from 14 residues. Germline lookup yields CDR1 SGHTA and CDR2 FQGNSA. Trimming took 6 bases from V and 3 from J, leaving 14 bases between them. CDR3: CASSRWQGYTEAFF. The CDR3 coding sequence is TGTGCCAGCAGTCGCTGGCAGGGATACACTGAAGCTTTCTTT.

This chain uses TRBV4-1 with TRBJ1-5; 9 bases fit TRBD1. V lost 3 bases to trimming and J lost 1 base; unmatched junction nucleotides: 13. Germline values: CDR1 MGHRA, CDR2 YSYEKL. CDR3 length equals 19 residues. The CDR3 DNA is TGCGCCAGCAGCCAGCCACCGGGACAGGGAAATTGGAGCAATCAGCCCCAGCATTTT. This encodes CASSQPPGQGNWSNQPQHF.

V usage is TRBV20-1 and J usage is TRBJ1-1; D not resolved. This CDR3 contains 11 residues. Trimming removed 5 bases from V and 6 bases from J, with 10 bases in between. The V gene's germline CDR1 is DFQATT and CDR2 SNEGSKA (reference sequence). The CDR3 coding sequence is TGCAGTGCTGGATCAGACTCTGAAGCTTTCTTT. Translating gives CSAGSDSEAFF.

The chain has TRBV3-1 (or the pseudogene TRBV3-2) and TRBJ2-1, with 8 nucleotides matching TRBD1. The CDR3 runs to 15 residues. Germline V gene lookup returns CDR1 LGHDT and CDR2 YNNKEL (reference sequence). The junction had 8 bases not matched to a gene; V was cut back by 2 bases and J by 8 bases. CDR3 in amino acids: CASSQRTGPGDEQFF. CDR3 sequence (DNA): TGTGCCAGCAGCCAAAGGACAGGGCCGGGCGATGAGCAGTTCTTC.

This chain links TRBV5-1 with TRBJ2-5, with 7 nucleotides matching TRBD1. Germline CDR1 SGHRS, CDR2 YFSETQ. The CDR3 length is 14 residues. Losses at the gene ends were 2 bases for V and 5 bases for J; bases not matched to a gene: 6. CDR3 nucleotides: TGCGCCAGCAGCTTTAACAGGGGAAGGGAGACCCAGTACTTC. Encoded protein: CASSFNRGRETQYF.

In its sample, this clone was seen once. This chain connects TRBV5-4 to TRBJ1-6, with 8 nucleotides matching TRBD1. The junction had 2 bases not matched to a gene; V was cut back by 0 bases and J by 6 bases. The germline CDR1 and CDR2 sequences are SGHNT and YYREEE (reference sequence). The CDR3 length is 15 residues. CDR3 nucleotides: TGTGCCAGCAGCTTGGATACAGGGGGTAATTCACCCCTCCACTTT. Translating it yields CASSLDTGGNSPLHF.

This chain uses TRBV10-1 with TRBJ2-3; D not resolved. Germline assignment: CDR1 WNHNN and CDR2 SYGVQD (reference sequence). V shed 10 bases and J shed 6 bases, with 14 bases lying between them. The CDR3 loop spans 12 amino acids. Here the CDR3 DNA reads TGCGCCACGGAAGATATGGGTGATACGCAGTATTTT. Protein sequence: CATEDMGDTQYF.

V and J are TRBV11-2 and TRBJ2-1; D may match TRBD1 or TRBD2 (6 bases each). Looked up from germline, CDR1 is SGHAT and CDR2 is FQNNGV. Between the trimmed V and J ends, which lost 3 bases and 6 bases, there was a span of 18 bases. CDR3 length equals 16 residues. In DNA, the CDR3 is TGTGCCAGCAGCTTGGCCCTAAGGGGGGTCACCAATGAGCAGTTCTTC. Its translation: CASSLALRGVTNEQFF.